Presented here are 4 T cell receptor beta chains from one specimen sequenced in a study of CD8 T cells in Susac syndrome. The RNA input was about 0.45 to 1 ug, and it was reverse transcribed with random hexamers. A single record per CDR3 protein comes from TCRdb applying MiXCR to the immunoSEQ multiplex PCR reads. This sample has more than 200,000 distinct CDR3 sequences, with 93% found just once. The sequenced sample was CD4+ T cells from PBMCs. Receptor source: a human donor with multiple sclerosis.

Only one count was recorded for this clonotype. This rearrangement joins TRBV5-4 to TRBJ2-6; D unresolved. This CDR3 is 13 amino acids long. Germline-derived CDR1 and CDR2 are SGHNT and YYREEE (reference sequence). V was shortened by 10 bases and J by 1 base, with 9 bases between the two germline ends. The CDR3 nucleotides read TGTGCCGGGGTTGGATCTGGGGCCAACGTCCTGACTTTC. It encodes CAGVGSGANVLTF.

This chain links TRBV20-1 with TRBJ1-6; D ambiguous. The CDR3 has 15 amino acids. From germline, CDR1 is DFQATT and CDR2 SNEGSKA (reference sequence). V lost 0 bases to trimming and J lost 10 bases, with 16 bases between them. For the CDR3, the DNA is TGCAGTGCTAGAGAAGAGGGTTCTAGGAACTCACCCCTCCACTTT. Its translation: CSAREEGSRNSPLHF.

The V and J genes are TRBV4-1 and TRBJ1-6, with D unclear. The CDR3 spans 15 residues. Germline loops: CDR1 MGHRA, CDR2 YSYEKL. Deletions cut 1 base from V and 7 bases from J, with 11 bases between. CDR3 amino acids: CASSQGRVGNSPLHF. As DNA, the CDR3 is TGCGCCAGCAGCCAAGGAAGGGTTGGGAATTCACCCCTCCACTTT.

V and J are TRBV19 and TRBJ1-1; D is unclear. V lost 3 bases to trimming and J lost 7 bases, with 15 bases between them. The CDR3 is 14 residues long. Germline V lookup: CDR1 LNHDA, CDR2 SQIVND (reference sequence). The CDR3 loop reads CASSITTVGVEAFF. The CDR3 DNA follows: TGTGCCAGTAGTATTACCACGGTCGGGGTTGAAGCTTTCTTT.